Each of the 20 T cell receptor beta chains below was sequenced from the same sample in a study of blood T cells in healthy people across ages (dated by TCRdb to the mid-2010s). Library preparation employed 5' RACE. A second about 7 to 11 cycle PCR used a sample-barcoded 5' primer and a J-beta primer mix. In-frame beta chains were kept once TCRdb had trimmed the public reads at Q25 with fastp and called clones with MiXCR. Each CDR3 protein appears once, grouped with its most common genes and DNA. The sample table lists fewer than 2 million distinct CDR3 sequences, 30% to 40% of them with a count of one. 23% of the sample is taken by the ten largest. Sequenced: blood. Every receptor here comes from a human donor in good health.

V usage is TRBV6-5 and J usage is TRBJ2-2; 9 nucleotides align to TRBD1. CDR3 length equals 16 residues. CDR1 is MNHEY and CDR2 is SVGAGI in the germline V gene. The V gene end was trimmed by 2 bases and the J gene end by 6 bases; junction bases not matched to a gene: 7. The CDR3 loop is CASSYVGQGKAGELFF. In nucleotides, the CDR3 is TGTGCCAGCAGTTACGTGGGACAGGGCAAGGCCGGGGAGCTGTTTTTT.

As concerns this clonotype: Germline and junction disagree at one end, which may indicate a read error. The J gene is TRBJ2-3, the V gene TRBV5-5; TRBD2 matches at 7 bases. The germline gives CDR1 SGHKS, CDR2 YYEKEE (reference sequence). This CDR3 has 13 residues. This chain's CDR3 is CACRPGGTDTQYF. The CDR3 bases are TGTGCCTGCAGACCCGGGGGGACAGATACGCAGTATTTT.

The chain carries TRBV20-1 and TRBJ1-2, with D hard to call. V was pared by 3 bases and J by 8 bases, with 16 bases between. The length of the CDR3 is 13 residues. Germline V CDR1 and CDR2: DFQATT, SNEGSKA (reference sequence). The CDR3 DNA sequence: TGCAGTGCTAGTAAAGGAACGGCGGAGGGCTACACCTTC. It translates to CSASKGTAEGYTF.

Ten or more counts support this clonotype. V usage is TRBV29-1 and J usage is TRBJ2-7, with 8 positions matching TRBD1. J gave up 0 bases and V 5 bases, and 6 bases lay outside the gene matches. The CDR3 is made up of 14 amino acids. Germline CDR1 SQVTM, CDR2 ANQGSEA. The CDR3 DNA reads as TGCAGCGTTCTGGACAGGGCCGACTCCTACGAGCAGTACTTC. Amino acids: CSVLDRADSYEQYF.

The table lists this clonotype with a count of one. J is TRBJ1-1 and V is TRBV28; 10 bases are a match to TRBD1. Per the germline V gene, CDR1 is MDHEN and CDR2 is SYDVKM. The CDR3 loop spans 15 amino acids. Germline trimming cut 8 bases from V and 0 bases from J; bases unmatched to any gene: 6. DNA for the CDR3: TGTGCCAGCCCCTCCGGGACAGGGGTGAACACTGAAGCTTTCTTT. It codes for CASPSGTGVNTEAFF.

The chain employs TRBV2 and TRBJ1-2; 7 positions match TRBD1. Per germline, CDR1 SNHLY and CDR2 FYNNEI. Germline trimming cut 8 bases from V and 3 bases from J; bases unmatched to any gene: 6. There are 13 residues in the CDR3. CDR3 protein: CASGGTDYYGYTF. For the CDR3, the DNA is TGTGCCAGCGGGGGGACAGATTACTATGGCTACACCTTC.

Here the CDR3 DNA reads TGCAGCGCTGGGGGGGGACAGCAATCTAACTATGGCTACACCTTC. Its translation is CSAGGGQQSNYGYTF. V and J are TRBV29-1 and TRBJ1-2; 7 bases agree with TRBD1. The V and J ends lost 7 bases and 0 bases, in that order; junction bases with no gene match: 11. There are 15 residues in the CDR3. Germline CDR1 reads SQVTM; CDR2 reads ANQGSEA. Filled out from reference TRBV29-1 and TRBJ1-2, the complete variable domain reads SAVISQKPSRDICQRGTSLTIQCQVDSQVTMMFWYRQQPGQSLTLIATANQGSEATYESGFVIDKFPISRPNLTFSTLTVSNMSPEDSSIYLCSAGGGQQSNYGYTFGSGTRLTVV.

This clonotype was counted only a few times. The chain combines TRBV3-1 with TRBJ2-7; 10 bases are a match to TRBD2. Trimming cost V 4 bases and J 0 bases; bases outside gene matches: 3. Germline loops: CDR1 LGHDT, CDR2 YNNKEL (reference sequence). The CDR3 is 15 residues long. In DNA, the CDR3 is TGTGCCAGCAGCCCCGGACTAGCGGACTCCTACGAGCAGTACTTC. As protein: CASSPGLADSYEQYF.

This chain uses TRBV5-1 with TRBJ2-1; 13 bases are a match to TRBD2. This CDR3 spans 15 amino acids. Trimming cost V 2 bases and J 9 bases; bases outside gene matches: 5. CDR1 SGHRS and CDR2 YFSETQ come from the germline V gene. CDR3 DNA: TGCGCCAGCAGCTTTACTAGCGGGGGGGCGACTGAGCAGTTCTTC. This encodes CASSFTSGGATEQFF.

Concerning this clonotype itself: At one end the junction does not follow the germline gene, possibly because of a read error. The V gene is TRBV7-2, the J gene TRBJ2-1; TRBD2 agrees at 8 bases. Germline V gene lookup returns CDR1 SGHTA and CDR2 FQGNSA. This CDR3 spans 16 amino acids. In DNA, the CDR3 is TGTGCCAGCAGCTTAGATGTAGCGGGGAGATACAATGAGCGGTTCTTC. The encoded protein is CASSLDVAGRYNERFF.

V and J are TRBV15 and TRBJ1-2; tentatively, D is TRBD1 (6 bases). The CDR3 runs 14 residues. The V gene's germline CDR1 is LNHNV and CDR2 YYDKDF (reference sequence). The V end was cut by 4 bases, the J end by 8 bases, with 17 bases between. CDR3 region: CATSIPRGRGGYTF. Written as DNA, the CDR3 is TGTGCCACCAGCATTCCCCGGGGGCGCGGAGGCTACACCTTC.

This clonotype appeared a single time. The chain uses TRBV6-2 or TRBV6-3 and TRBJ2-7, with 7 positions matching TRBD1. The CDR3 is 19 residues long. Germline CDR1 reads MNHEY; CDR2 reads SVGEGT. Unmatched junction bases numbered 22, after V lost 8 bases and J lost 0 bases. The CDR3 reads CASESYYPWDSQSSYEQYF. The CDR3 nucleotides read TGTGCCAGCGAATCGTACTACCCATGGGACAGCCAAAGCTCCTACGAGCAGTACTTC.

This rearrangement joins TRBV9 to TRBJ2-1; no definite D call. Germline loops: CDR1 SGDLS, CDR2 YYNGEE. Between the trimmed V and J ends, which lost 1 base and 0 bases, there was a span of 11 bases. This CDR3 has 16 residues. CDR3 DNA sequence: TGTGCCAGCAGCGTACGCGAGAGTAGCTCCTACAATGAGCAGTTCTTC. Translation: CASSVRESSSYNEQFF.

V gene TRBV29-1 combines with J gene TRBJ1-1, with D hard to call. CDR1 and CDR2 from the germline V gene are SQVTM and ANQGSEA. V lost 4 bases and J lost 1, with 13 bases in between. The CDR3 spans 14 residues. The CDR3 DNA reads as TGCAGCGTTGGGGAGGGTTCCCCGAACACTGAAGCTTTCTTT. Protein sequence: CSVGEGSPNTEAFF.

The gene calls are TRBV11-1 and TRBJ2-2; the match to TRBD1 covers 11 bases. The CDR3 is made up of 15 amino acids. Germline CDR1 is SGHAT and CDR2 is FQDESV (reference sequence). V dropped 5 bases and J dropped 5; count of bases not matched to a gene: 4. CDR3 DNA: TGTGCCAGCAGCCGGGACAGGGGGAAAACCGGGGAGCTGTTTTTT. Its translation is CASSRDRGKTGELFF.

The chain combines TRBV18 with TRBJ2-1; D is ambiguous. The CDR3 covers 12 residues. Trimming removed 6 bases at V and 5 bases at J, with 8 bases between. CDR1 and CDR2 from the germline V gene are KGHSH and LQKENI. CDR3 in amino acids: CASSRPNNEQFF. The CDR3 nucleotides are TGTGCCAGCTCGCGACCAAACAATGAGCAGTTCTTC. The full variable domain, completed using reference TRBV18 and TRBJ2-1, is NAGVMQNPRHLVRRRGQEARLRCSPMKGHSHVYWYRQLPEEGLKFMVYLQKENIIDESGMPKERFSAEFPKEGPSILRIQQVVRGDSAAYFCASSRPNNEQFFGPGTRLTVL.

In this sample, this clonotype is medium-sized. The V gene is TRBV5-1, the J gene TRBJ2-7; D is possibly TRBD2 (6 bases). The CDR3 is made up of 14 amino acids. V lost 2 bases and J lost 1, with 10 bases in between. Per germline, CDR1 SGHRS and CDR2 YFSETQ. The CDR3 DNA sequence: TGCGCCAGCAGCTTTAGGGACTTTTCCTACGAGCAGTACTTC. Translation gives CASSFRDFSYEQYF.

In this sample, this clonotype turned up many times. J is TRBJ2-1 and V is TRBV6-2 or TRBV6-3, with TRBD1 identical over 9 bases. CDR3 size: 15 residues. From germline, CDR1 is MNHEY and CDR2 SVGEGT. Germline trimming cut 5 bases from V and 8 bases from J; bases unmatched to any gene: 10. This chain's CDR3 is CASSEGQGGFDEQFF. The CDR3, as DNA: TGTGCCAGCAGTGAGGGACAGGGAGGTTTCGATGAGCAGTTCTTC.

The rearrangement links TRBV6-2 or TRBV6-3 to TRBJ2-7, with 7 nucleotides matching TRBD1. The CDR3 consists of 13 residues. Germline V CDR1 and CDR2: MNHEY, SVGEGT. Trimming removed 7 bases from V and 2 bases from J; junction bases left unmatched: 5. This CDR3 reads CASNLDRTYEQYF. The CDR3, as DNA: TGTGCCAGCAACTTGGACAGGACCTACGAGCAGTACTTC.

The chain recombines TRBV6-1 with TRBJ1-6; no clear D. Germline lookup yields CDR1 MNHNS and CDR2 SASEGT. This CDR3 region has 13 residues. V was clipped by 3 bases and J by 7 bases, with 7 bases between them. In DNA, the CDR3 is TGTGCCAGCAGTGACGAACGGAATTCACCCCTCCACTTT. Its translation: CASSDERNSPLHF.